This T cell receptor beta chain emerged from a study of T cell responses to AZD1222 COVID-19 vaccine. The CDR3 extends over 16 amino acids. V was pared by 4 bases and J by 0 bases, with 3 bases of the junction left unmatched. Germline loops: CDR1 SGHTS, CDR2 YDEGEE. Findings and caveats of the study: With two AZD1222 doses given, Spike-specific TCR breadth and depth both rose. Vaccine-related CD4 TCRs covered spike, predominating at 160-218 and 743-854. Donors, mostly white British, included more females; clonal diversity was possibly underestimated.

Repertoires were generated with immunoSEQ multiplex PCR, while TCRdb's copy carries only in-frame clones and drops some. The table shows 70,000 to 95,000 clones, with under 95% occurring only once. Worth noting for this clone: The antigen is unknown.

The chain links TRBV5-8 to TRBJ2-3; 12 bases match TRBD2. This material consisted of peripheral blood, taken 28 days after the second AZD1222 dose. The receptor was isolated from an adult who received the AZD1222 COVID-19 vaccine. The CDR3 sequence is CASSPGTSGSTDTQYF. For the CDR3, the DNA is TGTGCCAGCAGCCCCGGGACTAGCGGGAGCACAGATACGCAGTATTTT. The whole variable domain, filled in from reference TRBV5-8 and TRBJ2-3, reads EAGVTQSPTHLIKTRGQQATLRCSPISGHTSVYWYQQALGLGLQFLLWYDEGEERNRGNFPPRFSGRQFPNYSSELNVNALELEDSALYLCASSPGTSGSTDTQYFGPGTRLTVL.